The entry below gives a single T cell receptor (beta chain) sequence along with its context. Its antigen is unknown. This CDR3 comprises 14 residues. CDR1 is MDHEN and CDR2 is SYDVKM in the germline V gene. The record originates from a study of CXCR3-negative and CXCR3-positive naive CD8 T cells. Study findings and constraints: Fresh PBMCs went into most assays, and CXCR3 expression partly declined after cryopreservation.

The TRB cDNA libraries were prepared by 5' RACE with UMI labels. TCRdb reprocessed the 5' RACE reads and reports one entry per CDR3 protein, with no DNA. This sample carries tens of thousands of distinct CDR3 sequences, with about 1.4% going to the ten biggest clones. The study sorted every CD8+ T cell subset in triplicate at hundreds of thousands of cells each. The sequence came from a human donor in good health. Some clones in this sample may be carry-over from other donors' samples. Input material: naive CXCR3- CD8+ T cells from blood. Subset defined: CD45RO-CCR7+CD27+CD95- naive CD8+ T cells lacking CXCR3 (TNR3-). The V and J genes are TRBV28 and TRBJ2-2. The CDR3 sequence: CASSLSPVTGELFF.